This T cell receptor beta chain derives from a study of blood T cell repertoires in COVID-19. As handled by the study authors: Using reference gene primer amplification, nucleated cell counts were estimated. Produced via immunoSEQ multiplex PCR; TCRdb's table is partial and in-frame only. That table supplies the V and J calls and clone size; D and trimming were determined from the DNA. This sample has fewer than 200,000 clones, with 75% to 90% found just once. Allocation to cohorts depended on clinical history reported by the participants. The germline V and J ends were trimmed by 2 bases and 3 bases, with 7 bases remaining between them. Germline assignment: CDR1 MNHEY and CDR2 SVGAGI. The CDR3 spans 13 residues.

Sequenced: PBMCs or T cells enriched from blood (not recorded which). The receptor's source is a woman between 45 and 65 years old who had recovered from COVID-19. The rearrangement joins TRBV6-5 to TRBJ1-1, with D possibly being TRBD1 (5 bases). Here the CDR3 DNA reads TGTGCCAGCAGTTACGGGGGGTACACTGAAGCTTTCTTT. This codes for CASSYGGYTEAFF.